Listed here are 27 T cell receptor beta chains from one sample, sequenced in a study of blood T cell repertoires in COVID-19. This table comes from immunoSEQ multiplex PCR, and its TCRdb copy is limited to in-frame clones, with some not included. The table lists around 93,000 clones, approximately 80% of them singletons. The specimen was peripheral blood. These receptors all stem from a woman aged 80 or older with acute or convalescent COVID-19.

The chain uses TRBV9 and TRBJ2-1; TRBD2 agrees at 12 bases. The trim removed 3 bases at V and 1 base at J, leaving 5 bases unmatched. The CDR3 covers 17 residues. The germline gives CDR1 SGDLS, CDR2 YYNGEE. CDR3 residues: CASSAAGLAGSYNEQFF. As DNA, the CDR3 is TGTGCCAGCAGCGCGGCTGGACTAGCGGGGTCCTACAATGAGCAGTTCTTC.

The V gene is TRBV29-1, the J gene TRBJ1-1; D ambiguous. The CDR3 loop spans 13 amino acids. Trimming removed 6 bases from V and 4 bases from J, with 15 bases in between. From germline, CDR1 is SQVTM and CDR2 ANQGSEA. The CDR3: CSVQAGGVTEAFF. The CDR3 region has the DNA TGCAGCGTCCAAGCGGGAGGCGTCACTGAAGCTTTCTTT.

The chain has TRBV28 and TRBJ2-6; tentative D call: TRBD1 (5 bases). The CDR3 has 15 amino acids. Germline V gene data show CDR1 as MDHEN and CDR2 as SYDVKM. V dropped 3 bases and J dropped 2 bases, with 8 bases sitting between them. The CDR3 is CASSLGRAGANVLTF. In DNA, the CDR3 is TGTGCCAGCAGTTTGGGCAGGGCTGGGGCCAACGTCCTGACTTTC.

The rearrangement joins TRBV7-9 to TRBJ2-1, with 10 bases matching TRBD1. Germline CDR1 SEHNR, CDR2 FQNEAQ (reference sequence). The CDR3 spans 18 residues. V shed 7 bases and J 8 bases; nucleotides not matched to a gene: 20. The CDR3, as DNA: TGTGCCAGCACGAAACCATGGGGGGACAGGGGAAGCTGGGATGAGCAGTTCTTC. As protein: CASTKPWGDRGSWDEQFF.

The gene calls are TRBV15 and TRBJ2-3; D may be TRBD1 (5 bases). Trimming shortened V by 2 bases and J by 0 bases, and 12 bases separated the two germline ends. The germline gives CDR1 LNHNV, CDR2 YYDKDF (reference sequence). The CDR3 is 16 amino acids. The CDR3 DNA reads as TGTGCCACCAGCAGATCACTGGACACGAGCACAGATACGCAGTATTTT. It yields the protein CATSRSLDTSTDTQYF.

This clone appeared once. As DNA, the CDR3 is TGTGCCAGCAGGTACACCCGGGGTGGGACTGAAGCTTTCTTT. Residues: CASRYTRGGTEAFF. The chain carries TRBV7-2 and TRBJ1-1; no clear D gene. Germline CDR1 reads SGHTA; CDR2 reads FQGNSA. The CDR3 is made up of 14 amino acids. Trimming removed 6 bases from V and 5 bases from J, with 16 bases in between.

The V and J genes are TRBV28 and TRBJ2-3; D might be TRBD2 (5 bases). With 3 bases removed from V and 6 bases from J, the gap between germline ends came to 16 bases. Germline lookup yields CDR1 MDHEN and CDR2 SYDVKM. This CDR3 comprises 15 residues. The CDR3 DNA sequence: TGTGCCAGCAGTTTTTCCGGGGAATTGGTGGATACGCAGTATTTT. This translates into CASSFSGELVDTQYF.

This chain joins TRBV23-1 and TRBJ2-3, with 9 bases fitting TRBD1. TRBV23-1 is identified as an open reading frame with a role that is uncertain. V lost 7 bases, J lost 5 bases, and 13 bases stayed unmatched. The CDR3 loop spans 16 amino acids. The CDR3 is CASNREQGAHGDTQYF. CDR3 in DNA: TGCGCCAGCAATCGGGAACAGGGGGCGCATGGAGATACGCAGTATTTT.

V gene TRBV9 combines with J gene TRBJ2-1, with TRBD2 matching over 7 bases. This CDR3 is built from 15 residues. Germline CDR1 and CDR2: SGDLS and YYNGEE. V lost 1 base to trimming and J lost 2 bases; unmatched junction nucleotides: 3. This CDR3 is CASSVLAATYNEQFF. In DNA form, the CDR3 reads TGTGCCAGCAGCGTACTAGCGGCCACCTACAATGAGCAGTTCTTC.

There are a few counts of this clone. The J gene is TRBJ1-2, the V gene TRBV27; 10 nucleotides line up with TRBD1. The germline CDR1 and CDR2 sequences are MNHEY and SMNVEV (reference sequence). J lost 7 bases, V lost 6 bases, and 14 bases had no gene match. The CDR3 is made up of 16 amino acids. CDR3 region: CASRPPGTGVGRGYTF. The CDR3 DNA is TGTGCCAGCAGACCGCCCGGGACAGGGGTTGGTCGTGGCTACACCTTC.

V and J are TRBV4-2 and TRBJ1-2, with 8 positions matching TRBD1. V shed 3 bases and J 4 bases; nucleotides not matched to a gene: 1. This CDR3 spans 13 amino acids. Germline CDR1 LGHNA, CDR2 YNFKEQ. This chain's CDR3 is CASSQTGAYGYTF. Here the CDR3 DNA reads TGTGCCAGCAGCCAGACAGGGGCCTATGGCTACACCTTC.

The chain joins TRBV18 to TRBJ2-1; D unresolved. Germline V gene sequence: CDR1 KGHSH, CDR2 LQKENI. CDR3 length: 11 amino acids. The V end lost 3 bases, the J end lost 9 bases, and 6 bases lay between the germline ends. CDR3 protein: CASSPRTEQFF. CDR3 coding DNA: TGTGCCAGCTCACCTAGAACTGAGCAGTTCTTC.

V gene TRBV10-3 combines with J gene TRBJ1-2; D gene uncertain. Germline V CDR1 and CDR2: ENHRY, SYGVKD. Trimming stripped 1 base from V and 3 bases from J, with 12 bases between. This CDR3 comprises 15 residues. The CDR3: CAISEFNSWDYGYTF. CDR3 nucleotide sequence: TGTGCCATCAGTGAGTTTAACAGTTGGGACTATGGCTACACCTTC.

Turning to this clone: The germline gene is not matched at one end of the junction; a read error may be the cause. This chain uses TRBV30 with TRBJ1-3, with D tentatively TRBD1 (6 bases). The germline V gene encodes CDR1 GTSNPN and CDR2 SVGIG (reference sequence). The CDR3 totals 13 residues. DNA for the CDR3: TGTGCCTGGAGCCGACAGGAACCAAACGCCATATATTTT. Protein sequence: CAWSRQEPNAIYF.

The chain uses TRBV11-2 and TRBJ2-7; 8 nucleotides match TRBD1. From germline, CDR1 is SGHAT and CDR2 FQNNGV. The CDR3 consists of 15 residues. The trim removed 4 bases at V and 6 bases at J, leaving 11 bases unmatched. The CDR3 reads CASSSRNDRGSEQYF. CDR3 nucleotides: TGTGCCAGCAGCTCCCGGAATGACAGGGGAAGCGAGCAGTACTTC.

This CDR3 is CASRTGDRNNSPLHF. CDR3 DNA: TGTGCCAGCAGAACGGGGGACAGAAATAATTCACCCCTCCACTTT. This chain joins TRBV6-5 and TRBJ1-6, with 7 positions matching TRBD1. V lost 6 bases to trimming and J lost 5 bases; unmatched junction nucleotides: 7. From germline, CDR1 is MNHEY and CDR2 SVGAGI. This CDR3 contains 15 residues.

The rearrangement uses TRBV7-9 and TRBJ1-4; the match to TRBD1 covers 10 bases. The length of the CDR3 is 16 residues. The germline gives CDR1 SEHNR, CDR2 FQNEAQ (reference sequence). After removal of 1 base from V and 8 bases from J, the junction contained 7 bases not matched to a gene. The CDR3 loop reads CASSLGDRGLREKLFF. CDR3 bases: TGTGCCAGCAGCTTAGGGGACAGGGGTTTAAGAGAAAAACTGTTTTTT.

In its sample, this clone was seen a few times. DNA for the CDR3: TGCGCCAGCAGCACGGCGGGCAGCACTTATGAAGCTTTCTTT. Protein product: CASSTAGSTYEAFF. The chain joins TRBV5-1 to TRBJ1-1; D gene ambiguous. The CDR3 sequence is 14 residues long. With 4 bases removed from V and 7 bases from J, the gap between germline ends came to 17 bases. The germline V gene has CDR1 SGHRS and CDR2 YFSETQ.

The J gene is TRBJ1-2, the V gene TRBV7-8; D not certain. The V gene lost 4 bases and the J gene lost 3 bases, with 9 bases spanning the gap. This CDR3 spans 13 amino acids. The germline V gene encodes CDR1 SGHVS and CDR2 FQNEAQ. The CDR3 sequence is CASSSPGHYGYTF. The CDR3 nucleotides are TGTGCCAGCAGCTCCCCCGGTCACTATGGCTACACCTTC.

The J gene is TRBJ1-5, the V gene TRBV30; TRBD1 is a possible D gene (6 bases). V was shortened by 5 bases and J by 1 base, with 9 bases between the two germline ends. Per the germline V gene, CDR1 is GTSNPN and CDR2 is SVGIG (reference sequence). CDR3 size: 13 residues. The CDR3 spells CAWDQGSNQPQHF. The DNA of the CDR3 is TGTGCCTGGGATCAGGGGAGCAATCAGCCCCAGCATTTT. The full variable domain, rest sourced from reference TRBV30 and TRBJ1-5, is SQTIHQWPATLVQPVGSPLSLECTVEGTSNPNLYWYRQAAGRGLQLLFYSVGIGQISSEVPQNLSASRPQDRQFILSSKKLLLSDSGFYLCAWDQGSNQPQHFGDGTRLSIL.

The V call is TRBV11-3, the J call TRBJ2-3; D is perhaps TRBD2 (7 bases). CDR1 SGHNT and CDR2 YENEEA come from the germline V gene. This CDR3 comprises 14 residues. The V end was cut by 5 bases, the J end by 4 bases, with 13 bases between. CDR3 coding DNA: TGTGCCAGCAGCAGGGGGGGTCGGCCAGATACGCAGTATTTT. It yields the protein CASSRGGRPDTQYF. Full variable domain (remainder filled in from reference TRBV11-3 and TRBJ2-3): EAGVVQSPRYKIIEKKQPVAFWCNPISGHNTLYWYLQNLGQGPELLIRYENEEAVDDSQLPKDRFSAERLKGVDSTLKIQPAELGDSAVYLCASSRGGRPDTQYFGPGTRLTVL.

The V and J genes are TRBV4-1 and TRBJ2-7; D remains unclear. This CDR3 is built from 14 residues. V shed 1 base and J shed 1 base, with 8 bases lying between them. Germline V gives CDR1 MGHRA, CDR2 YSYEKL. The CDR3 reads CASSQGRGSYEQYF. CDR3 sequence (DNA): TGCGCCAGCAGCCAAGGGCGCGGATCCTACGAGCAGTACTTC.

The rearrangement joins TRBV12-3 or TRBV12-4 to TRBJ1-2; D is unresolved. Trimming shortened V by 2 bases and J by 6 bases, and 7 bases separated the two germline ends. CDR3 size: 12 residues. For the CDR3, the DNA is TGTGCCAGCAGTTTATCCGGGAATGGCTACACCTTC. Protein product: CASSLSGNGYTF.

Ten or more counts support this clone. This chain connects TRBV6-2 or TRBV6-3 to TRBJ2-5; D is ambiguous. Germline V gene data show CDR1 as MNHEY and CDR2 as SVGEGT. Trimming shortened V by 2 bases and J by 5 bases, and 12 bases separated the two germline ends. The CDR3 runs 14 residues. CDR3 DNA sequence: TGTGCCAGCAGTTACCAGGCCCAATTCGAGACCCAGTACTTC. It encodes CASSYQAQFETQYF.

The chain is built from TRBV7-9 and TRBJ1-5; D is ambiguous. Germline lookup yields CDR1 SEHNR and CDR2 FQNEAQ (reference sequence). Trimming removed 5 bases at V and 0 bases at J, with 14 bases between. The CDR3 spans 16 residues. The DNA for the CDR3 is TGTGCCAGCAGCCTTCACGAGACAACTAGCAATCAGCCCCAGCATTTT. It yields the protein CASSLHETTSNQPQHF.

This clone was seen only a few times. The rearrangement joins TRBV7-2 to TRBJ1-5; 7 bases are a match to TRBD1. With V trimmed by 3 bases and J by 6 bases, 8 bases remained unmatched. This CDR3 has 15 amino acids. CDR1 SGHTA and CDR2 FQGNSA come from the germline V gene. CDR3 DNA: TGTGCCAGCAGCTTTTCGGGACAGCCGGGTCAGCCCCAGCATTTT. Translating it yields CASSFSGQPGQPQHF. Looking up the rest from reference TRBV7-2 and TRBJ1-5 gives the full variable domain: GAGVSQSPSNKVTEKGKDVELRCDPISGHTALYWYRQSLGQGLEFLIYFQGNSAPDKSGLPSDRFSAERTGGSVSTLTIQRTQQEDSAVYLCASSFSGQPGQPQHFGDGTRLSIL.

This clone occurred once. The V and J genes are TRBV21-1 and TRBJ2-7; the listed D gene, TRBD2, was not tested against the DNA. TRBV21-1 represents a pseudogene. The CDR3 totals 15 residues. CDR3 DNA sequence: TGTGCCAGCCGTCCAACTAGCGGGACCTCCTACGAGCAGTACTTC. Amino acids: CASRPTSGTSYEQYF.